This note documents a single T cell receptor beta chain sequence. This record belongs to a study of blood T cells in healthy people across ages. The germline V gene has CDR1 MNHEY and CDR2 SMNVEV (reference sequence). The length of the CDR3 is 18 residues. V was trimmed by 3 bases and J by 0 bases, leaving 18 bases between them. The authors ran a second PCR of 7 to 11 cycles using a sample-barcoded 5' primer and a J-beta primer mix. All cDNA molecules were each tagged by a template-switch adaptor with 12 random nucleotides. TCRdb fed the 5' RACE reads into MiXCR, producing one record per CDR3 protein. The sample gives under 1,100,000 distinct CDR3 sequences, 20% to 25% of which show up once; around 0.75% is in the top ten. This sample was also put to use in a study of T cells of mothers and their children. Per that paper: RNA was extracted, and all of it went into cDNA synthesis at around 1.4 ug per 15 ul. Each mother gave over 8 million TCR beta CDR3 reads; each child, several million.

Sequencing was done on a sample of blood. The V gene is TRBV27, the J gene TRBJ1-5, with a possible D match to TRBD1 (6 bases). This clonotype was obtained from a girl aged 2 to 9 in good health. This CDR3 is CASSFRGPPLYSNQPQHF. The CDR3 DNA is TGTGCCAGCAGTTTCCGGGGGCCTCCCCTGTATAGCAATCAGCCCCAGCATTTT.